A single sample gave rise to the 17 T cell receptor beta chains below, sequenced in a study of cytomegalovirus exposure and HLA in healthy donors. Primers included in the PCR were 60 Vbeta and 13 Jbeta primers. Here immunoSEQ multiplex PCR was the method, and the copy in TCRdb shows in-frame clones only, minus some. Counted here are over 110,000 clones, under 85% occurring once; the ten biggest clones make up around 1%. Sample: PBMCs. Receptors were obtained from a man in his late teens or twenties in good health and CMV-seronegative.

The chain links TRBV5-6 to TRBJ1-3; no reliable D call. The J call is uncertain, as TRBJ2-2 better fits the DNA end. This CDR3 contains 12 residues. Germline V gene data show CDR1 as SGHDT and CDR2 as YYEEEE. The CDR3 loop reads CASNSNTGELFF. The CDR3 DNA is TGTGCCAGTAACAGCAACACCGGGGAGCTGTTTTTT.

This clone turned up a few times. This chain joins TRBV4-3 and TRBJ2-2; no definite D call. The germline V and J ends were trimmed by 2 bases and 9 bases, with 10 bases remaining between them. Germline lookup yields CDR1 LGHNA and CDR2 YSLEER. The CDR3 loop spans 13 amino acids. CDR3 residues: CASSQREFRELFF. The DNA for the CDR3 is TGCGCCAGCAGCCAACGAGAATTCCGGGAGCTGTTTTTT.

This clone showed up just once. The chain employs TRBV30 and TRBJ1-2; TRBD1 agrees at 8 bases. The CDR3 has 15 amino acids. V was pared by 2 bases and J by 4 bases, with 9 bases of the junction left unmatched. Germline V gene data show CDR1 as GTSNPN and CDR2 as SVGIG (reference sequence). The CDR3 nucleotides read TGTGCCTGGAGTCAGGGACAGGCTGAGACCTATGGCTACACCTTC. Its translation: CAWSQGQAETYGYTF.

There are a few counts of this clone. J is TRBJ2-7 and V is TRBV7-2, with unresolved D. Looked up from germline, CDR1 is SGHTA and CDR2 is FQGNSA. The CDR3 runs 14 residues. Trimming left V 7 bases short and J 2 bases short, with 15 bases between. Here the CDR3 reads CASTLVDGAYEQYF. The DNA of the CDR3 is TGTGCCAGCACCCTCGTTGACGGAGCCTACGAGCAGTACTTC. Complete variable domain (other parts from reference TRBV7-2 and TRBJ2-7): GAGVSQSPSNKVTEKGKDVELRCDPISGHTALYWYRQSLGQGLEFLIYFQGNSAPDKSGLPSDRFSAERTGGSVSTLTIQRTQQEDSAVYLCASTLVDGAYEQYFGPGTRLTVT.

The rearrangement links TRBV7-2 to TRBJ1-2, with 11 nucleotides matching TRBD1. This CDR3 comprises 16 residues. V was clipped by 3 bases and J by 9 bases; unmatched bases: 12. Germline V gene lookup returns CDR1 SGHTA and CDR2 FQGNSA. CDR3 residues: CASSLVVRTGGVSYTF. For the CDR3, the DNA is TGTGCCAGCAGCTTGGTGGTCCGGACAGGGGGCGTTAGCTACACCTTC.

The CDR3 DNA reads TGTGCCAGCAGCTGGGACAGGGGGATTGGAAACACCATATATTTT. Its translation is CASSWDRGIGNTIYF. The chain employs TRBV5-4 and TRBJ1-3; 11 bases line up with TRBD1. This CDR3 has 15 amino acids. Germline V lookup: CDR1 SGHNT, CDR2 YYREEE (reference sequence). The junction had 2 bases not matched to a gene; V was cut back by 3 bases and J by 3 bases.

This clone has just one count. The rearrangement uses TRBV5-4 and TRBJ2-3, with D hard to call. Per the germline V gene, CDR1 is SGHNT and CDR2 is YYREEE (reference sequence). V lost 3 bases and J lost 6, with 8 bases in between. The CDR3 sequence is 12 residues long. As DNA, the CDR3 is TGTGCCAGCAGCTCCTCGGTGGATACGCAGTATTTT. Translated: CASSSSVDTQYF.

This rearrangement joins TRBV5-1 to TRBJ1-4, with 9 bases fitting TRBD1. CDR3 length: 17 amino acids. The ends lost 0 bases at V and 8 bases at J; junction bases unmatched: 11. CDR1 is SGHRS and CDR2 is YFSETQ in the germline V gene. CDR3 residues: CASSLEARRTGDEKLFF. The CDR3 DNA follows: TGCGCCAGCAGCTTGGAGGCACGACGGACAGGGGACGAAAAACTGTTTTTT. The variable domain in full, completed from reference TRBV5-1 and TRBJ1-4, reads KAGVTQTPRYLIKTRGQQVTLSCSPISGHRSVSWYQQTPGQGLQFLFEYFSETQRNKGNFPGRFSGRQFSNSRSEMNVSTLELGDSALYLCASSLEARRTGDEKLFFGSGTQLSVL.

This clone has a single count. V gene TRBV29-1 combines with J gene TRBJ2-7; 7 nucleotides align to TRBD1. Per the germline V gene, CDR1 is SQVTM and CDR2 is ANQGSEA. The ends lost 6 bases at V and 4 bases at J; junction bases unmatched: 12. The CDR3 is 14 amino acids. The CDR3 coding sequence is TGCAGCGTCTCCCTTCGGGACAGTCTTTACGAGCAGTACTTC. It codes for CSVSLRDSLYEQYF.

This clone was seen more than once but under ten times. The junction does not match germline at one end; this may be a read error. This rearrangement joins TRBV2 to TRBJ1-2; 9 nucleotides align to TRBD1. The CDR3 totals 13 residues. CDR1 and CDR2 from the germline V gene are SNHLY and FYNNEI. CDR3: CASRSSGTGFSYF. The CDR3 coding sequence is TGTGCCAGCAGATCGTCCGGGACAGGGTTTAGCTACTTC. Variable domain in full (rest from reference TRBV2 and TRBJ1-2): EPEVTQTPSHQVTQMGQEVILRCVPISNHLYFYWYRQILGQKVEFLVSFYNNEISEKSEIFDDQFSVERPDGSNFTLKIRSTKLEDSAMYFCASRSSGTGFSYFGSGTRLTVV.

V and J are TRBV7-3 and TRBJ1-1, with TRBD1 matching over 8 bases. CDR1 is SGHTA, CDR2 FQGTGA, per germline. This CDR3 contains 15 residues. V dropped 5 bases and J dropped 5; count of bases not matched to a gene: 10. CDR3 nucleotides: TGTGCCAGCAGCCCCGCAGGGGGCAGGAGGACTGAAGCTTTCTTT. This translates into CASSPAGGRRTEAFF. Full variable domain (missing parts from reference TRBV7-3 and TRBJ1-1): GAGVSQTPSNKVTEKGKYVELRCDPISGHTALYWYRQSLGQGPEFLIYFQGTGAADDSGLPNDRFFAVRPEGSVSTLKIQRTERGDSAVYLCASSPAGGRRTEAFFGQGTRLTVV.

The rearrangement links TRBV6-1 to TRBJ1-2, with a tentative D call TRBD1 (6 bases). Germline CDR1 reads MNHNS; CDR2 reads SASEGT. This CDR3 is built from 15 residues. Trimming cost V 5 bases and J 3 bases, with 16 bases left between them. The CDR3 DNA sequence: TGTGCCAGCAGTAAACACAGGGTGGAGGACTATGGCTACACCTTC. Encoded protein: CASSKHRVEDYGYTF.

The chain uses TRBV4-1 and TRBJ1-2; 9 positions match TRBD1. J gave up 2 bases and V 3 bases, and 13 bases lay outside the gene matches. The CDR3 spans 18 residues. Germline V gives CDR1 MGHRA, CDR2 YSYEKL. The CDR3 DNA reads TGCGCCAGCAGCCAGGTTTTAATCCCGGGACAGGGCAACTATGGCTACACCTTC. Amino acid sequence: CASSQVLIPGQGNYGYTF.

In nucleotides, the CDR3 is TGTGCCAGTAGTGTATTAGGGGTGGGCACTGAAGCTTTCTTT. Its protein is CASSVLGVGTEAFF. This chain links TRBV19 with TRBJ1-1, with D possibly TRBD1 on 5 matching bases. Trimming removed 5 bases from V and 4 bases from J, with 14 bases in between. Germline CDR1 and CDR2: LNHDA and SQIVND (reference sequence). The CDR3 consists of 14 residues.

CDR3 sequence (DNA): TGTGCCATCAGTGATGCAGGGTTACTGAACACTGAAGCTTTCTTT. Its protein is CAISDAGLLNTEAFF. The gene calls are TRBV10-3 and TRBJ1-1; possibly TRBD1 for D (5 bases). Trimming took 3 bases from V and 0 from J, leaving 11 bases between them. In germline, CDR1 is ENHRY, CDR2 SYGVKD. The CDR3 consists of 15 residues.

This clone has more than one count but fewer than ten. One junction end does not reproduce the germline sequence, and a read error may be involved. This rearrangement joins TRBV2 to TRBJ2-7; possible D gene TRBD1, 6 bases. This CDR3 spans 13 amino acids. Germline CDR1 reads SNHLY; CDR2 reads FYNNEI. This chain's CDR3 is CASTESRGYEQYF. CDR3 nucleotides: TGTGCCAGCACTGAAAGCAGGGGCTACGAGCAGTACTTC.

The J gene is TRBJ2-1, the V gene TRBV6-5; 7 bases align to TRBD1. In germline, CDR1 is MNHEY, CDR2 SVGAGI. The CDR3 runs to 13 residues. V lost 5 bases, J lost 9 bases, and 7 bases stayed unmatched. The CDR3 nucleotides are TGTGCCAGCAGTCTCGGACAGGCGATTGAGCAGTTCTTC. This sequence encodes CASSLGQAIEQFF.